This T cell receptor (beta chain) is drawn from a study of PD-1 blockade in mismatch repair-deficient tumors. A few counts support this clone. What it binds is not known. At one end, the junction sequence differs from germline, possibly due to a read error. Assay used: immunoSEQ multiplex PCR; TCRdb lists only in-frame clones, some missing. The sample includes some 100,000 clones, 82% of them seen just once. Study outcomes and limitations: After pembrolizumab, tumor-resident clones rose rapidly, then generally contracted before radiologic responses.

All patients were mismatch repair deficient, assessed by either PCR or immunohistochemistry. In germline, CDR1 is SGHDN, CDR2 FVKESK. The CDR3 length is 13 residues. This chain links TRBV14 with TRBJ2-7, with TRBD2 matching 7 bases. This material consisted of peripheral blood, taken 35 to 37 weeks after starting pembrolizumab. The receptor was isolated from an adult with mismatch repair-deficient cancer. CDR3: CASSQGGEGEDPF. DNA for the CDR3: TGTGCCAGCAGCCAAGGGGGGGAGGGCGAGGATCCCTTC.